This entry lists 32 T cell receptor beta chains sequenced from one sample in a study of human T cells and chemical hapten exposure. The time point here: patch test 3, about 24 weeks after DPC sensitization. Treatment specified: therapeutic diphenylcyclopropenone sensitization with weekly scalp DPC. From the RACE reads, TCRdb called clonotypes with MiXCR, one entry per CDR3 protein. The table shows about 190,000 distinct CDR3 sequences, with roughly a quarter occurring only once. Sequenced material: whole blood, taken in connection with sensitization to the hapten diphenylcyclopropenone (DPC). The receptors derive from a woman in her thirties or forties with alopecia areata. Some clones in this sample may be carry-over from other donors' samples.

J is TRBJ2-7 and V is TRBV11-2; D is unclear. CDR3 size: 13 residues. Germline CDR1 is SGHAT and CDR2 is FQNNGV. V was trimmed by 0 bases and J by 7 bases, leaving 10 bases between them. DNA of the CDR3: TGTGCCAGCAGCTTAGATTCCATGGGGGAGCAGTACTTC. The encoded protein is CASSLDSMGEQYF.

The chain links TRBV3-1 to TRBJ1-1, with D maybe TRBD1 (6 bases). V was pared by 3 bases and J by 11 bases, with 16 bases between. The germline CDR1 and CDR2 sequences are LGHDT and YNNKEL (reference sequence). The length of the CDR3 is 13 residues. In DNA form, the CDR3 reads TGTGCCAGCAGCCAGGCACTAGGACAGTCGGCTTTCTTT. Its protein product is CASSQALGQSAFF.

The V call is TRBV7-2, the J call TRBJ2-1; possible D gene TRBD2, 6 bases. This CDR3 region has 13 residues. Trimming removed 5 bases from V and 9 bases from J, with 14 bases in between. Germline CDR1 is SGHTA and CDR2 is FQGNSA. The CDR3 DNA reads TGTGCCAGCAGCCGCGTTAAGGAGGGTGAGCAGTTCTTC. Its protein product is CASSRVKEGEQFF.

The genes are TRBV4-1 and TRBJ2-1; D is perhaps TRBD1 or TRBD2 (5 bases each). Germline CDR1 and CDR2: MGHRA and YSYEKL. The CDR3 covers 14 residues. Trimming left V 5 bases short and J 6 bases short, with 14 bases between. CDR3 nucleotides: TGCGCCAGCAGCTCTAACCGGGGCCCCAATGAGCAGTTCTTC. As protein: CASSSNRGPNEQFF.

Many counts were recorded for this clonotype. This chain's CDR3 is CSVGHRENQPQHF. The CDR3, as DNA: TGCAGCGTCGGCCACAGGGAAAATCAGCCCCAGCATTTT. The chain couples TRBV29-1 to TRBJ1-5, with D tentatively TRBD1 (6 bases). The germline CDR1 and CDR2 sequences are SQVTM and ANQGSEA. V dropped 6 bases and J dropped 4 bases, with 13 bases sitting between them. This CDR3 comprises 13 residues.

This clonotype has just a few counts. This chain links TRBV10-3 with TRBJ1-1; 8 bases agree with TRBD1. Germline CDR1 reads ENHRY; CDR2 reads SYGVKD. J lost 11 bases, V lost 6 bases, and 8 bases had no gene match. The CDR3 runs 12 residues. The CDR3 spells CAIRQGAQEAFF. The CDR3 nucleotides are TGTGCCATCAGGCAGGGGGCCCAAGAGGCTTTCTTT.

This clonotype appeared a few times. This chain joins TRBV7-2 and TRBJ1-6, with 7 bases matching TRBD1. V gave up 3 bases and J gave up 7 bases; unmatched junction bases: 9. CDR3 length: 16 residues. The germline V gene has CDR1 SGHTA and CDR2 FQGNSA. CDR3 DNA sequence: TGTGCCAGCAGCTTTCGACAGGGTGTCGGGAATTCACCCCTCCACTTT. Translation gives CASSFRQGVGNSPLHF.

This clonotype was seen a few times. The rearrangement links TRBV20-1 to TRBJ1-5; TRBD1 matches at 10 bases. Germline values: CDR1 DFQATT, CDR2 SNEGSKA (reference sequence). V lost 4 bases to trimming and J lost 0 bases; unmatched junction nucleotides: 9. This CDR3 has 17 residues. The CDR3 here is CSANPGQGSYSNQPQHF. The CDR3 DNA reads as TGCAGTGCTAACCCGGGACAGGGGTCCTATAGCAATCAGCCCCAGCATTTT.

The table lists this clonotype with a few counts. The chain is built from TRBV6-5 and TRBJ1-1; maybe TRBD1 (6 bases). Germline CDR1 is MNHEY and CDR2 is SVGAGI. The CDR3 has 12 amino acids. V was cut by 2 bases and J by 8 bases, with 9 bases left in between. The CDR3 bases are TGTGCCAGCAGTTACGGGGGCAAGGAAGCTTTCTTT. Its protein is CASSYGGKEAFF.

This clonotype occurred a few times. The chain employs TRBV27 and TRBJ2-1, with D perhaps matching TRBD1 (6 bases). The germline CDR1 and CDR2 sequences are MNHEY and SMNVEV (reference sequence). CDR3 length: 14 residues. Trimming shortened V by 6 bases and J by 7 bases, and 16 bases separated the two germline ends. The CDR3 sequence: CASSALDRPNEQFF. In DNA form, the CDR3 reads TGTGCCAGCAGCGCCCTGGACAGACCTAATGAGCAGTTCTTC.

The V and J genes are TRBV5-4 and TRBJ2-3; D is uncertain. V shed 2 bases and J shed 3 bases, with 7 bases lying between them. The CDR3 length is 13 residues. The germline V gene encodes CDR1 SGHNT and CDR2 YYREEE (reference sequence). Here the CDR3 DNA reads TGTGCCAGCAGCTTCTGGACGACAGATACGCAGTATTTT. It encodes CASSFWTTDTQYF.

V is TRBV7-3 and J is TRBJ2-3, with 7 bases aligning to TRBD1. V shed 4 bases, J shed 4 bases, and the junction held 5 bases outside the gene matches. The CDR3 covers 14 residues. Germline V gives CDR1 SGHTA, CDR2 FQGTGA. CDR3 DNA: TGTGCCAGCAGCTCGCGACAGGGACCAGATACGCAGTATTTT. Protein: CASSSRQGPDTQYF.

The rearrangement uses TRBV29-1 and TRBJ2-7; 9 bases align to TRBD1. Germline V gene lookup returns CDR1 SQVTM and CDR2 ANQGSEA. The CDR3 has 16 amino acids. The V segment lost 0 bases and the J segment 4 bases; nucleotides outside the gene matches: 10. The CDR3, as DNA: TGCAGCGTTGAAGATTGGGGGACAGGGCTGGGGTACGAGCAGTACTTC. Translated: CSVEDWGTGLGYEQYF.

V usage is TRBV20-1 and J usage is TRBJ2-3; TRBD2 agrees at 8 bases. The CDR3 covers 15 residues. In germline, CDR1 is DFQATT, CDR2 SNEGSKA (reference sequence). V shed 6 bases and J 3 bases; nucleotides not matched to a gene: 11. The CDR3 DNA reads as TGCAGTGCGGAAGGAGCGGGAGAGGTGACAGATACGCAGTATTTT. As protein: CSAEGAGEVTDTQYF.

This clonotype was seen at least ten times. The chain employs TRBV29-1 and TRBJ2-3; a possible D gene is TRBD2 (5 bases). Germline V lookup: CDR1 SQVTM, CDR2 ANQGSEA. The CDR3 extends over 13 amino acids. The germline V and J ends were trimmed by 4 bases and 1 base, with 9 bases remaining between them. In nucleotides, the CDR3 is TGCAGCGTTGGAGGGCCCGGCACAGATACGCAGTATTTT. Amino acids: CSVGGPGTDTQYF.

Here the CDR3 DNA reads TGCAGCGTGACTGCCCGGACAGGGGAAAAACTGTTTTTT. Amino acids: CSVTARTGEKLFF. The V gene is TRBV29-1, the J gene TRBJ1-4; 8 positions match TRBD1. Germline CDR1 SQVTM, CDR2 ANQGSEA. J gave up 8 bases and V 6 bases, and 8 bases lay outside the gene matches. The CDR3 length is 13 residues.

This clonotype has more than one count but fewer than ten. The chain links TRBV7-2 to TRBJ2-2; D not certain. Trimming removed 4 bases at V and 3 bases at J, with 9 bases between. The CDR3 runs 14 residues. The V gene's germline CDR1 is SGHTA and CDR2 FQGNSA. The CDR3 coding sequence is TGTGCCAGCAGCTCCCAAGGAGACACCGGGGAGCTGTTTTTT. This codes for CASSSQGDTGELFF.

The chain is built from TRBV12-3 or TRBV12-4 and TRBJ1-3, with a tentative D call TRBD1 (6 bases). The CDR3 length is 15 residues. Trimming stripped 4 bases from V and 0 bases from J, with 10 bases between. CDR3 sequence reads: CASSWGASSGNTIYF. The DNA of the CDR3 is TGTGCCAGCAGTTGGGGGGCTAGCTCTGGAAACACCATATATTTT.

There are a few counts of this clonotype. The chain joins TRBV28 to TRBJ1-1; D is undetermined. Looked up from germline, CDR1 is MDHEN and CDR2 is SYDVKM. CDR3 length: 13 residues. The V end was cut by 6 bases, the J end by 1 base, with 9 bases between. CDR3 nucleotide sequence: TGTGCCAGCAGCTTTAGGCGGAACACTGAAGCTTTCTTT. Its protein product is CASSFRRNTEAFF.

The V gene is TRBV7-3, the J gene TRBJ1-1; D is undetermined. Trimming removed 5 bases from V and 3 bases from J, with 10 bases in between. From germline, CDR1 is SGHTA and CDR2 FQGTGA. The CDR3 runs to 13 residues. Here the CDR3 reads CASSKDRDTEAFF. CDR3 sequence (DNA): TGTGCCAGCAGCAAGGACCGGGACACTGAAGCTTTCTTT.

This clonotype was seen a few times. This sequence joins TRBV7-9 and TRBJ2-2, with TRBD1 as a possible D gene (5 bases). CDR3 length equals 13 residues. Trimming stripped 7 bases from V and 5 bases from J, with 11 bases between. From germline, CDR1 is SEHNR and CDR2 FQNEAQ (reference sequence). The CDR3 region is CASIQDGTGELFF. CDR3 in DNA: TGTGCCAGCATACAGGACGGAACCGGGGAGCTGTTTTTT.

The table lists this clonotype with a few counts. The V and J genes are TRBV2 and TRBJ2-2; 12 nucleotides agree with TRBD2. Trimming at V came to 5 bases and at J to 5 bases, leaving 3 bases not matched to a gene. Germline V gene sequence: CDR1 SNHLY, CDR2 FYNNEI. This CDR3 contains 15 residues. CDR3 DNA: TGTGCCAGCAGTCCCGGGACTAGCGGGACCGGGGAGCTGTTTTTT. Protein product: CASSPGTSGTGELFF.

This CDR3 is CAISETGTDTQYF. In nucleotides, the CDR3 is TGTGCCATCAGTGAAACTGGGACAGATACGCAGTATTTT. V is TRBV10-3 and J is TRBJ2-3; D gene ambiguous. CDR1 ENHRY and CDR2 SYGVKD come from the germline V gene. Trimming took 3 bases from V and 3 from J, leaving 7 bases between them. The CDR3 consists of 13 residues.

The V and J genes are TRBV4-1 and TRBJ2-7; D possibly uses TRBD1 or TRBD2 (6 bases each). Germline values: CDR1 MGHRA, CDR2 YSYEKL. The CDR3 extends over 15 amino acids. V was trimmed by 2 bases and J by 3 bases, leaving 14 bases between them. This CDR3 is CASSQPSGAYYEQYF. For the CDR3, the DNA is TGCGCCAGCAGCCAACCTTCGGGGGCCTACTACGAGCAGTACTTC.

The rearrangement links TRBV5-1 to TRBJ2-4, with D unresolved. Trimming stripped 0 bases from V and 4 bases from J, with 8 bases between. The CDR3 totals 14 residues. Per the germline V gene, CDR1 is SGHRS and CDR2 is YFSETQ. CDR3 bases: TGCGCCAGCAGCTTGGGGGTCAGTAAAAACATTCAGTACTTC. Protein product: CASSLGVSKNIQYF. The full variable domain, in which reference TRBV5-1 and TRBJ2-4 provide the parts outside the CDR3, is KAGVTQTPRYLIKTRGQQVTLSCSPISGHRSVSWYQQTPGQGLQFLFEYFSETQRNKGNFPGRFSGRQFSNSRSEMNVSTLELGDSALYLCASSLGVSKNIQYFGAGTRLSVL.

The chain links TRBV28 to TRBJ2-1; 12 bases match TRBD2. The CDR3 length is 13 residues. Germline trimming cut 6 bases from V and 7 bases from J; bases unmatched to any gene: 1. Germline loops: CDR1 MDHEN, CDR2 SYDVKM. The CDR3 loop is CASRTSGSNEQFF. In DNA, the CDR3 is TGTGCCAGCAGGACTAGCGGGAGTAATGAGCAGTTCTTC.

The rearrangement uses TRBV20-1 and TRBJ1-5, with 7 positions matching TRBD1. The CDR3 is made up of 17 amino acids. Per germline, CDR1 DFQATT and CDR2 SNEGSKA (reference sequence). V shed 5 bases and J 3 bases; nucleotides not matched to a gene: 16. The CDR3 reads CSARYSTGTANNQPQHF. In DNA, the CDR3 is TGCAGTGCTCGCTACTCTACCGGGACAGCAAACAATCAGCCCCAGCATTTT.

In its sample, this clonotype was seen a few times. V and J are TRBV20-1 and TRBJ2-7, with 9 bases that match TRBD2. Germline V gives CDR1 DFQATT, CDR2 SNEGSKA (reference sequence). The J segment lost 2 bases and the V segment lost 5 bases, leaving 7 bases of the junction unmatched. The CDR3 sequence is 14 residues long. This CDR3 reads CSARGPSGAYEQYF. Here the CDR3 DNA reads TGCAGTGCTCGGGGTCCTAGCGGGGCCTACGAGCAGTACTTC.

This clonotype was counted between two and nine times. The rearrangement links TRBV20-1 to TRBJ2-3; weak D call: TRBD2 (5 bases). Germline V gives CDR1 DFQATT, CDR2 SNEGSKA (reference sequence). V was pared by 2 bases and J by 3 bases, with 6 bases between. This CDR3 comprises 12 residues. CDR3 protein: CSARPGTDTQYF. Here the CDR3 DNA reads TGCAGTGCTAGACCGGGGACAGATACGCAGTATTTT.

This clonotype was picked up many times. This sequence joins TRBV7-2 and TRBJ2-3, with D uncertain. The CDR3 is 13 amino acids. Trimming left V 10 bases short and J 0 bases short, with 11 bases between. Per germline, CDR1 SGHTA and CDR2 FQGNSA. The CDR3 loop reads CATRLTSTDTQYF. The DNA of the CDR3 is TGTGCCACTAGACTGACTAGCACAGATACGCAGTATTTT.

This clonotype was counted only a few times. The rearrangement links TRBV4-2 to TRBJ2-3, with 12 positions matching TRBD2. V was pared by 2 bases and J by 1 base, with 13 bases of the junction left unmatched. The CDR3 consists of 20 residues. CDR1 is LGHNA, CDR2 YNFKEQ, per germline. Here the CDR3 DNA reads TGTGCCAGCAGCCAACAATCCTCTAGCGGGAGGGCCTGGGGCACAGATACGCAGTATTTT. The encoded protein is CASSQQSSSGRAWGTDTQYF.

The rearrangement uses TRBV9 and TRBJ2-7, with a weak D call TRBD1 (5 bases). This CDR3 spans 13 amino acids. Germline lookup yields CDR1 SGDLS and CDR2 YYNGEE. V was pared by 4 bases and J by 4 bases, with 12 bases between. Here the CDR3 DNA reads TGTGCCAGCAGCCCAGGGTTCCATTACGAGCAGTACTTC. Translating it yields CASSPGFHYEQYF.